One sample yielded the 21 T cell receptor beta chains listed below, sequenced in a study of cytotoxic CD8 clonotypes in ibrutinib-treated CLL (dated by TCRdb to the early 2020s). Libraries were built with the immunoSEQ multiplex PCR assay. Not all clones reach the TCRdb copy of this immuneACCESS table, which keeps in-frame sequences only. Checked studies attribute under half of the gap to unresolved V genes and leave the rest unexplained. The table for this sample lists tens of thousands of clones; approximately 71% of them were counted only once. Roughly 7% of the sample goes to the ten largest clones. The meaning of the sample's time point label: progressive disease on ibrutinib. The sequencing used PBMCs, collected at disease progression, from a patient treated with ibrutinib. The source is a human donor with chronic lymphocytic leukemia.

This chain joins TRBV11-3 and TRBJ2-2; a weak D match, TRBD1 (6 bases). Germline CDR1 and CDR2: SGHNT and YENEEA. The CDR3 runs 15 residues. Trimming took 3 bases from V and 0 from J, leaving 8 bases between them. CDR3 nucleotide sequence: TGTGCCAGCAGCTTGAAGGGGGCGAACACCGGGGAGCTGTTTTTT. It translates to CASSLKGANTGELFF.

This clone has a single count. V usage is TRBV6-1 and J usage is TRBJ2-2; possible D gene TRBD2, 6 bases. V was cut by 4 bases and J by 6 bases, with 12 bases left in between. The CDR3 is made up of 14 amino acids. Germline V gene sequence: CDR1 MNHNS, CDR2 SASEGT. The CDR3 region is CASSAGGSAGELFF. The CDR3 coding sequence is TGTGCCAGCAGTGCCGGAGGGTCGGCCGGGGAGCTGTTTTTT.

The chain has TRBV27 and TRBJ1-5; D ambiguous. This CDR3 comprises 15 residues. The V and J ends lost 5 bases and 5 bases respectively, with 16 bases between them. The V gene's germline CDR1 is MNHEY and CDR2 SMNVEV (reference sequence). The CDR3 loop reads CASSPSRVLDQPQHF. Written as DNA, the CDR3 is TGTGCCAGCAGTCCTAGTAGGGTGTTAGATCAGCCCCAGCATTTT.

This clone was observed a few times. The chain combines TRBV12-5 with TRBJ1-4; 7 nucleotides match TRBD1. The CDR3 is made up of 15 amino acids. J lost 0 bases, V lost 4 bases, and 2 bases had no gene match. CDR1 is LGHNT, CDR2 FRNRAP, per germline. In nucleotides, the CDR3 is TGTGCTAGTGGTTGGGACAGTGCAACTAATGAAAAACTGTTTTTT. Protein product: CASGWDSATNEKLFF.

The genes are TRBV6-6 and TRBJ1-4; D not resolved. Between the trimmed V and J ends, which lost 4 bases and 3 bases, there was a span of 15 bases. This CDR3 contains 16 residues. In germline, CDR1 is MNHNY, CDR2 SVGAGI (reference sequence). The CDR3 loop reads CASSFPPRTANEKLFF. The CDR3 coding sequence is TGTGCCAGCAGTTTCCCGCCGCGAACGGCTAATGAAAAACTGTTTTTT.

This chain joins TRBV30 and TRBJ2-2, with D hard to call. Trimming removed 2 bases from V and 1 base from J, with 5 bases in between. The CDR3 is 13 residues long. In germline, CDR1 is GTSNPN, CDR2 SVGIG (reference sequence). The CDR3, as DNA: TGTGCCTGGAGTAGACAGAACACCGGGGAGCTGTTTTTT. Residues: CAWSRQNTGELFF.

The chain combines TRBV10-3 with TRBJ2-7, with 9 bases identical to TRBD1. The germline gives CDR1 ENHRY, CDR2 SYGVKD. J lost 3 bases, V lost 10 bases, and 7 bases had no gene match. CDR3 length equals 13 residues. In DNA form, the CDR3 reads TGTGCCACCCACCGGGACAGGGACTACGAGCAGTACTTC. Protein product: CATHRDRDYEQYF.

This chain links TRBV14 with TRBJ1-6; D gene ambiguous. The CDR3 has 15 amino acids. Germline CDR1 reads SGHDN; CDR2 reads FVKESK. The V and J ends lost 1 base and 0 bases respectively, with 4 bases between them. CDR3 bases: TGTGCCAGCAGCCAAGGAGGCTCCTATAATTCACCCCTCCACTTT. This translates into CASSQGGSYNSPLHF.

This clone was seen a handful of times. CDR3 amino acids: CASSIPIFSLYGYTF. The CDR3 region has the DNA TGTGCCAGTAGTATACCCATCTTTAGCCTCTATGGCTACACCTTC. The chain carries TRBV19 and TRBJ1-2; D gene unclear. CDR1 LNHDA and CDR2 SQIVND come from the germline V gene (reference sequence). This CDR3 has 15 residues. V lost 2 bases and J lost 4, with 14 bases in between.

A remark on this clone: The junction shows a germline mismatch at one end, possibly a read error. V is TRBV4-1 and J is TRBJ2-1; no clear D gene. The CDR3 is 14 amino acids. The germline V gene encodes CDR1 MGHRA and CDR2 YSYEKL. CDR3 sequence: CASSPLNQNNGQFF. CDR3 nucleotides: TGCGCCAGCAGCCCGCTGAACCAAAACAATGGGCAGTTCTTC.

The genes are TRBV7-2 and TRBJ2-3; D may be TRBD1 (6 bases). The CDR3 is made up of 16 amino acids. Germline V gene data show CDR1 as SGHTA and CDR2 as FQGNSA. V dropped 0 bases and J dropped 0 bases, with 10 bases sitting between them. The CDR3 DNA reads TGTGCCAGCAGCTTAGCCGGGACAAGTAGCACAGATACGCAGTATTTT. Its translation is CASSLAGTSSTDTQYF. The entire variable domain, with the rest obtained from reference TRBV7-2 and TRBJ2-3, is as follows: GAGVSQSPSNKVTEKGKDVELRCDPISGHTALYWYRQSLGQGLEFLIYFQGNSAPDKSGLPSDRFSAERTGGSVSTLTIQRTQQEDSAVYLCASSLAGTSSTDTQYFGPGTRLTVL.

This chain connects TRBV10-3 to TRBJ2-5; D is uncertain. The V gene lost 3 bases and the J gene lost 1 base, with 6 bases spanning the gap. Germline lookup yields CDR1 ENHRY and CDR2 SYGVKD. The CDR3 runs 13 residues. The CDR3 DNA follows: TGTGCCATCAGTGAAGGTAGCCAAGAGACCCAGTACTTC. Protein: CAISEGSQETQYF.

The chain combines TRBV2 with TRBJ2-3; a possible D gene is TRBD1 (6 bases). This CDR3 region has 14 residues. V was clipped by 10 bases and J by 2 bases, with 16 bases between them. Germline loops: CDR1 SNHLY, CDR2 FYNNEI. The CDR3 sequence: CATQHRDPTDTQYF. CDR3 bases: TGTGCCACCCAACACAGGGATCCCACAGATACGCAGTATTTT.

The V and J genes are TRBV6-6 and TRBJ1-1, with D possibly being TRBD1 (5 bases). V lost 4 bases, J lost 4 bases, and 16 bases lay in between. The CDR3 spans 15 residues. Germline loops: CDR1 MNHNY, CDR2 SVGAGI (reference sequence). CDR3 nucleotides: TGTGCCAGCAGTTCCACCGCCCTGGGGGGCACTGAAGCTTTCTTT. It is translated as CASSSTALGGTEAFF.

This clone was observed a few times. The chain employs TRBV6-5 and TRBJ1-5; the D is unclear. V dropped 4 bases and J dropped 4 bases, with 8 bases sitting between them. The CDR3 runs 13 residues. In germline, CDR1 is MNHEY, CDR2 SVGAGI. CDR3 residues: CASSSVPNQPQHF. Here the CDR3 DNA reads TGTGCCAGCAGTTCCGTCCCAAATCAGCCCCAGCATTTT.

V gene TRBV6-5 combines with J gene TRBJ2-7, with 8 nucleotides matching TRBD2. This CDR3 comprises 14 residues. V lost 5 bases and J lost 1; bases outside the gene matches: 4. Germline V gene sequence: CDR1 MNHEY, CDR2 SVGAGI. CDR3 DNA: TGTGCCAGCAGTATCGGGAGGGGATCCTACGAGCAGTACTTC. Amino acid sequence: CASSIGRGSYEQYF.

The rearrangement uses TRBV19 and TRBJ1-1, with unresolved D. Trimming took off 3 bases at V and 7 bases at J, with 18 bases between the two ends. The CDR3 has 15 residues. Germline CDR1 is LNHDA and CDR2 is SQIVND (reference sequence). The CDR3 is CASSIRFGLGNEAFF. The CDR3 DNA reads TGTGCCAGTAGTATTAGGTTTGGATTAGGTAATGAAGCTTTCTTT.

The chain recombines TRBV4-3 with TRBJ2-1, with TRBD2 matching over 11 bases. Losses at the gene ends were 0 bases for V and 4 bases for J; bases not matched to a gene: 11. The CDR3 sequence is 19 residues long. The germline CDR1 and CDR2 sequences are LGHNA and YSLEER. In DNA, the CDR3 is TGCGCCAGCAGCCAAGATCCAGGGACTAGCGGCCTTTATTACAATGAGCAGTTCTTC. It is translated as CASSQDPGTSGLYYNEQFF.

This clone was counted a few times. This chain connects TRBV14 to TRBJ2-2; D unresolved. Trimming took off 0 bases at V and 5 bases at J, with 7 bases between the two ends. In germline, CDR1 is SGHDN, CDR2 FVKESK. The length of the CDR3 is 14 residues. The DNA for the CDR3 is TGTGCCAGCAGCCAAGAACGGAGAACCGGGGAGCTGTTTTTT. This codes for CASSQERRTGELFF.

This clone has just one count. The CDR3 loop is CASSQGGTGQRNEKLFF. CDR3 coding DNA: TGCGCCAGCAGCCAGGGAGGGACAGGGCAGAGAAATGAAAAACTGTTTTTT. The rearrangement links TRBV4-3 to TRBJ1-4, with 9 bases matching TRBD1. V shed 3 bases and J 5 bases; nucleotides not matched to a gene: 10. The germline CDR1 and CDR2 sequences are LGHNA and YSLEER. The CDR3 is 17 amino acids.

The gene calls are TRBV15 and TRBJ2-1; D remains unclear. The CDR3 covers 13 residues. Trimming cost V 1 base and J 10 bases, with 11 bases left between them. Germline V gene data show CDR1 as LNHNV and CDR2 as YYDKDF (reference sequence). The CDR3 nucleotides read TGTGCCACCAGCAGAGTAGAGCGTGGCGAGCAGTTCTTC. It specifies CATSRVERGEQFF.